The following is a T cell receptor (beta chain) sequence with its context. Its cognate antigen is unknown. Making use of molecular barcodes, quantitative 5'-RACE generated TCR beta libraries. TCRdb itself ran the 5' RACE reads through MiXCR, one entry per CDR3 protein. The sample includes 700,000 to 1,000,000 distinct CDR3 sequences, over 9.5% of them seen just once. This specimen belongs to a study of CD8 T cells in ankylosing spondylitis. Overall study results and limits: Blood of patients with ankylosing spondylitis appeared to be characterized by a TCR beta motif of several highly homologous variants. Disease-associated clones were CD8+ and fairly uncommon in peripheral blood. Reactive arthritis synovial fluid and blood previously showed some of these motif variants. From matched ankylosing spondylitis synovial fluid, disease-linked clones were reportedly recovered at significantly enriched levels.

This CDR3 contains 14 residues. J gave up 5 bases and V 0 bases, and 6 bases lay outside the gene matches. Germline V gene sequence: CDR1 DFQATT, CDR2 SNEGSKA (reference sequence). This TCR derives from a male donor with ankylosing spondylitis. Sequences were obtained from blood, either unsorted or a sorted T cell fraction (not recorded which). The rearrangement uses TRBV20-1 and TRBJ2-5; 7 positions agree with TRBD2. This CDR3 reads CSARDLGGSETQYF. The DNA for the CDR3 is TGCAGTGCTAGAGATCTGGGGGGGAGCGAGACCCAGTACTTC.